These 17 T cell receptor beta chains share one sample of origin, sequenced in a study of cytomegalovirus exposure and HLA in healthy donors. Amplification used 60 Vbeta primers and 13 Jbeta primers. Generated by immunoSEQ multiplex PCR, the TCRdb table keeps only in-frame clones and is missing some. The table has about 130,000 clones, roughly 70% seen once; the top ten hold roughly 4.5%. The specimen sequenced was PBMCs. The source is a man aged 18 to 30 in good health and CMV-seropositive.

The chain couples TRBV28 to TRBJ2-6; D is possibly TRBD2 (6 bases). V was cut by 7 bases and J by 0 bases, with 16 bases left in between. The CDR3 runs 17 residues. From germline, CDR1 is MDHEN and CDR2 SYDVKM. CDR3 sequence reads: CASMRGPGISGANVLTF. DNA for the CDR3: TGTGCCAGCATGCGGGGCCCGGGGATCTCTGGGGCCAACGTCCTGACTTTC.

The chain has TRBV19 and TRBJ1-1, with TRBD1 matching over 8 bases. J gave up 4 bases and V 6 bases, and 10 bases lay outside the gene matches. In germline, CDR1 is LNHDA, CDR2 SQIVND (reference sequence). The CDR3 loop spans 15 amino acids. The DNA for the CDR3 is TGTGCCAGTAGCATTTCCGCAGGGGGCATCACTGAAGCTTTCTTT. Translated: CASSISAGGITEAFF.

This clone was observed a few times. The J gene is TRBJ2-3, the V gene TRBV9; D gene unclear. Germline values: CDR1 SGDLS, CDR2 YYNGEE. The CDR3 contains 12 residues. V lost 4 bases and J 6 bases, leaving 9 bases between the germline ends. As DNA, the CDR3 is TGTGCCAGCAGCCCCACGGTGGATACGCAGTATTTT. Translating gives CASSPTVDTQYF. Drawing the rest from reference TRBV9 and TRBJ2-3, the complete variable domain is DSGVTQTPKHLITATGQRVTLRCSPRSGDLSVYWYQQSLDQGLQFLIQYYNGEERAKGNILERFSAQQFPDLHSELNLSSLELGDSALYFCASSPTVDTQYFGPGTRLTVL.

The chain couples TRBV6-5 to TRBJ1-1; D remains unclear. This CDR3 is 13 amino acids long. V lost 5 bases and J 0 bases, leaving 7 bases between the germline ends. Per the germline V gene, CDR1 is MNHEY and CDR2 is SVGAGI. The CDR3 reads CASSDTVNTEAFF. The CDR3 DNA sequence: TGTGCCAGCAGTGACACAGTGAACACTGAAGCTTTCTTT.

This chain uses TRBV29-1 with TRBJ2-3; 8 bases map to TRBD2. CDR3 size: 14 residues. CDR1 is SQVTM and CDR2 is ANQGSEA in the germline V gene. The trim removed 3 bases at V and 4 bases at J, leaving 6 bases unmatched. The CDR3 DNA is TGCAGCGTTGAGTCGGGGGGGCATTCAGATACGCAGTATTTT. Encoded protein: CSVESGGHSDTQYF.

This clone was seen more than once but under ten times. The chain uses TRBV7-6 and TRBJ1-1; 8 nucleotides match TRBD1. This CDR3 is built from 15 residues. V was pared by 0 bases and J by 0 bases, with 0 bases of the junction left unmatched. CDR1 is SGHVS and CDR2 is FNYEAQ in the germline V gene. CDR3 nucleotide sequence: TGTGCCAGCAGCTTAGCCAGGGGGCTGAACACTGAAGCTTTCTTT. Encoded protein: CASSLARGLNTEAFF.

This clone has a single count. The rearrangement uses TRBV6-5 and TRBJ1-1; 11 positions agree with TRBD1. CDR1 is MNHEY, CDR2 SVGAGI, per germline. The V gene end was trimmed by 8 bases and the J gene end by 6 bases; junction bases not matched to a gene: 11. The CDR3 spans 15 residues. For the CDR3, the DNA is TGTGCCAGCGGGCGGACAGGGGGCTTAGGTGCTGAAGCTTTCTTT. This sequence encodes CASGRTGGLGAEAFF.

The genes are TRBV5-1 and TRBJ2-3; D gene ambiguous. Germline V gene lookup returns CDR1 SGHRS and CDR2 YFSETQ. V lost 0 bases, J lost 4 bases, and 9 bases lay in between. This CDR3 spans 14 amino acids. The chain's CDR3 is CASSLGFGPDTQYF. The CDR3 coding sequence is TGCGCCAGCAGCTTGGGGTTTGGCCCAGATACGCAGTATTTT.

In its sample, this clone was seen once. CDR3 region: CASSLEGPDTQYF. CDR3 nucleotide sequence: TGTGCCAGCAGCTTGGAGGGCCCAGATACGCAGTATTTT. J is TRBJ2-3 and V is TRBV7-9; a possible D gene is TRBD2 (6 bases). The CDR3 runs to 13 residues. Germline values: CDR1 SEHNR, CDR2 FQNEAQ (reference sequence). Trimming took 3 bases from V and 4 from J, leaving 8 bases between them. The full variable domain, completed using reference TRBV7-9 and TRBJ2-3, is DTGVSQNPRHKITKRGQNVTFRCDPISEHNRLYWYRQTLGQGPEFLTYFQNEAQLEKSRLLSDRFSAERPKGSFSTLEIQRTEQGDSAMYLCASSLEGPDTQYFGPGTRLTVL.

This clone was found once. The chain uses TRBV6-1 and TRBJ1-2, with no clear D. The V and J ends lost 3 bases and 8 bases respectively, with 16 bases between them. Looked up from germline, CDR1 is MNHNS and CDR2 is SASEGT. This CDR3 is built from 14 residues. The CDR3 sequence is CASSEGSSFRGYTF. CDR3 nucleotides: TGTGCCAGCAGTGAGGGCAGCTCATTCAGGGGCTACACCTTC.

The chain links TRBV5-5 to TRBJ1-3, with a possible D match to TRBD1 (5 bases). This CDR3 region has 15 residues. The ends were cut back, 1 base at V and 4 bases at J, with 12 bases in the middle. Germline V gene lookup returns CDR1 SGHKS and CDR2 YYEKEE (reference sequence). CDR3 in amino acids: CASSLSQGTGNTIYF. DNA of the CDR3: TGTGCCAGCAGCTTGTCCCAGGGTACCGGAAACACCATATATTTT.

V gene TRBV9 combines with J gene TRBJ2-3; 10 bases are shared with TRBD1. Trimming took 3 bases from V and 1 from J; bases not matched to a gene: 2. Germline CDR1 is SGDLS and CDR2 is YYNGEE. The CDR3 contains 15 residues. For the CDR3, the DNA is TGTGCCAGCAGCGCTGGGACAGGGGGCACAGATACGCAGTATTTT. The encoded protein is CASSAGTGGTDTQYF. Complete variable domain (other parts from reference TRBV9 and TRBJ2-3): DSGVTQTPKHLITATGQRVTLRCSPRSGDLSVYWYQQSLDQGLQFLIQYYNGEERAKGNILERFSAQQFPDLHSELNLSSLELGDSALYFCASSAGTGGTDTQYFGPGTRLTVL.

The chain couples TRBV6-6 to TRBJ2-1, with D possibly being TRBD2 (6 bases). Between the trimmed V and J ends, which lost 5 bases and 10 bases, there was a span of 9 bases. The CDR3 is 11 residues long. Germline CDR1 MNHNY, CDR2 SVGAGI (reference sequence). CDR3 protein: CASSPGSEQFF. The DNA of the CDR3 is TGTGCCAGCAGTCCCGGGAGCGAGCAGTTCTTC.

The J gene is TRBJ1-1, the V gene TRBV15; D is unclear. The CDR3 spans 13 residues. Germline CDR1 LNHNV, CDR2 YYDKDF (reference sequence). V was trimmed by 11 bases and J by 3 bases, leaving 16 bases between them. For the CDR3, the DNA is TGTGCCGTGGTGAAGTATAGTTACACTGAAGCTTTCTTT. It codes for CAVVKYSYTEAFF.

This clone was counted between two and nine times. CDR3: CASSPTGQYSPYEQYF. CDR3 coding DNA: TGTGCCAGCAGTCCCACCGGACAGTATTCCCCCTACGAGCAGTACTTC. The V call is TRBV27, the J call TRBJ2-7, with a tentative D call TRBD1 (6 bases). Germline V gene lookup returns CDR1 MNHEY and CDR2 SMNVEV (reference sequence). The CDR3 is made up of 16 amino acids. Trimming removed 5 bases at V and 2 bases at J, with 19 bases between.

For this clone: The germline gene is not matched at one end of the junction; a read error may be the cause. The V call is TRBV7-7, the J call TRBJ2-1, with 7 bases aligning to TRBD2. The CDR3 is made up of 14 amino acids. The V gene's germline CDR1 is SSHAT and CDR2 FNYEAQ (reference sequence). The CDR3, as DNA: TGTGCTAGCAGCACCAGCGGGAATTCCAATGAGCAGTTCTTC. Its protein is CASSTSGNSNEQFF. Drawing the rest from reference TRBV7-7 and TRBJ2-1, the complete variable domain is GAGVSQSPRYKVTKRGQDVTLRCDPISSHATLYWYQQALGQGPEFLTYFNYEAQPDKSGLPSDRFSAERPEGSISTLTIQRTEQRDSAMYRCASSTSGNSNEQFFGPGTRLTVL.

The V and J genes are TRBV10-2 and TRBJ2-7, with D unclear. Germline V gives CDR1 WSHSY, CDR2 SAAADI. Trimming took off 6 bases at V and 6 bases at J, with 12 bases between the two ends. CDR3 size: 12 residues. This chain's CDR3 is CASSIKSSEQYF. CDR3 DNA: TGCGCCAGCAGCATCAAGTCTAGCGAGCAGTACTTC.